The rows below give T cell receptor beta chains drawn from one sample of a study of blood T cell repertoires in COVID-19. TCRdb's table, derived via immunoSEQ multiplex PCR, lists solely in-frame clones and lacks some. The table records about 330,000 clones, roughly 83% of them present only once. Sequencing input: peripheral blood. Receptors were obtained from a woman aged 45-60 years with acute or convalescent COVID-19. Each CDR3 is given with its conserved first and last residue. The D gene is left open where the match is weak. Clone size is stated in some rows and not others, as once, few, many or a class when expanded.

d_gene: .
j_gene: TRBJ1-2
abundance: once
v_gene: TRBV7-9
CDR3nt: TGTGCCAGCAGCTGGGGGGGATCTGACTATGGCTACACCTTC
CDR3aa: CASSWGGSDYGYTF

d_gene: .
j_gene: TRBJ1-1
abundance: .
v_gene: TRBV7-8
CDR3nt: TGTGCCAGCAGCTGGTCCACAGGGACGAACACTGAAGCTTTCTTT
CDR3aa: CASSWSTGTNTEAFF

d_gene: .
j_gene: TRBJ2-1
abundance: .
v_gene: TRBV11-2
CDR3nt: TGTGCCAGCATCTTTCGGAGGGGTGGTGAGCAGTTCTTC
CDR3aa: CASIFRRGGEQFF

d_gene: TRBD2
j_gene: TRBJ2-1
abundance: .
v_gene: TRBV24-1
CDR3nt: TGTGCCACCAGTGATTCGCCGGGACGGGGACTAGCGGGAGGGAAAGCAAATGAGCAGTTCTTC
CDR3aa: CATSDSPGRGLAGGKANEQFF

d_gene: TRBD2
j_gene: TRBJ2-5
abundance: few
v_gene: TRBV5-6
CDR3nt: TGTGCCAGCAGCCGACTAGCGGGAGGGATTCAAAATCAAGAGACCCAGTACTTC
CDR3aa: CASSRLAGGIQNQETQYF

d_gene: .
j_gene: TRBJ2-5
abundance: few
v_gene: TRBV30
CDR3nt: TGTGCCTGGAGGAGACAGTCCGAGACCCAGTACTTC
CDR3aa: CAWRRQSETQYF

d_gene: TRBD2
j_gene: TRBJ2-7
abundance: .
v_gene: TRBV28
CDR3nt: TGTGCCAGCAGTCTAAGCGGGAGCTCCTACGAGCAGTACTTC
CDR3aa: CASSLSGSSYEQYF

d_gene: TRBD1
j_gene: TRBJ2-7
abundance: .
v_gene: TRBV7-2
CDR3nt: TGTGCCAGCAGCTTAGGGACAGGGGTCTTTTACGAGCAGTACTTC
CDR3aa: CASSLGTGVFYEQYF

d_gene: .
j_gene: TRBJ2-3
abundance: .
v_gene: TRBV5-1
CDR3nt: TGCGCCAGCAGCTTGGGTTCAGGGCCCACAGATACGCAGTATTTT
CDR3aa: CASSLGSGPTDTQYF

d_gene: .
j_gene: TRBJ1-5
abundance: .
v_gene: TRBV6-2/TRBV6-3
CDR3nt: TGTGCCAGCAGTTACTCGGCGGGTCAGCCCCAGCATTTT
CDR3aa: CASSYSAGQPQHF

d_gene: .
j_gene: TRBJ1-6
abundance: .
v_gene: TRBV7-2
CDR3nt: TGTGCCAGCACCCCCCCGGGGGGAGGTAATTCACCCCTCCACTTT
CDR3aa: CASTPPGGGNSPLHF

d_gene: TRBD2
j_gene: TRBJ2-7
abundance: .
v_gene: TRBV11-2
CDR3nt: TGTGCCAGCAGCACCCAGCGGGAGACCGAGCAGTACTTC
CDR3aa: CASSTQRETEQYF

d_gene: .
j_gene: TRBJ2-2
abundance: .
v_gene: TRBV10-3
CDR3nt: TGTGCCATCAGAGCCGAGAGAGACACCGGGGAGCTGTTTTTT
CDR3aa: CAIRAERDTGELFF

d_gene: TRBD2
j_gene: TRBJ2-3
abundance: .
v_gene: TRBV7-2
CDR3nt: TGTGCCAGCAGCTTAGGGCCTAGCGGAAGCACAGATACGCAGTATTTT
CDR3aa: CASSLGPSGSTDTQYF